This entry lists 20 T cell receptor beta chains sequenced from one sample in a study of T cell responses to AZD1222 COVID-19 vaccine. The assay was immunoSEQ multiplex PCR, and TCRdb's table has in-frame clones only and misses some. In the table there are around 100,000 clones, around 94% of which are singletons. The input for sequencing was peripheral blood, taken on day 0 of AZD1222 vaccination. Receptor source: an adult in good health.

The chain's CDR3 is CASSLDQGGYAGYTF. The CDR3 DNA reads as TGCGCCAGCAGCTTGGACCAGGGGGGCTATGCTGGCTACACCTTC. The rearrangement joins TRBV5-1 to TRBJ1-2; 7 bases agree with TRBD1. The ends lost 0 bases at V and 7 bases at J; junction bases unmatched: 9. This CDR3 region has 15 residues. Germline CDR1 SGHRS, CDR2 YFSETQ.

J is TRBJ2-7 and V is TRBV7-2; no definite D call. Trimming took 1 base from V and 2 from J, leaving 9 bases between them. From germline, CDR1 is SGHTA and CDR2 FQGNSA. CDR3 length equals 14 residues. CDR3: CASSLDLAAYEQYF. In nucleotides, the CDR3 is TGTGCCAGCAGCTTAGACCTCGCCGCCTACGAGCAGTACTTC.

This chain links TRBV7-9 with TRBJ1-5, with 7 bases matching TRBD1. CDR1 and CDR2 from the germline V gene are SEHNR and FQNEAQ (reference sequence). CDR3 length equals 13 residues. Losses at the gene ends were 5 bases for V and 5 bases for J; bases not matched to a gene: 3. The CDR3 DNA is TGTGCCAGCAGCAGGGGGCCCGATCAGCCCCAGCATTTT. Encoded protein: CASSRGPDQPQHF. The variable domain in full, with the rest retrieved from reference TRBV7-9 and TRBJ1-5, is DTGVSQNPRHKITKRGQNVTFRCDPISEHNRLYWYRQTLGQGPEFLTYFQNEAQLEKSRLLSDRFSAERPKGSFSTLEIQRTEQGDSAMYLCASSRGPDQPQHFGDGTRLSIL.

The chain combines TRBV28 with TRBJ2-1; 9 bases are shared with TRBD2. Trimming took 6 bases from V and 6 from J; bases not matched to a gene: 12. Germline V gives CDR1 MDHEN, CDR2 SYDVKM. The CDR3 spans 16 residues. The CDR3 loop reads CASSPFVLAGVNEQFF. The CDR3 DNA sequence: TGTGCCAGCAGCCCTTTTGTACTAGCGGGCGTCAATGAGCAGTTCTTC.

The V gene is TRBV20-1, the J gene TRBJ1-1; D unresolved. Germline CDR1 DFQATT, CDR2 SNEGSKA (reference sequence). The ends were cut back, 6 bases at V and 3 bases at J, with 8 bases in the middle. The CDR3 extends over 11 amino acids. The CDR3 nucleotides are TGCAGTGCGACCGAAGACACTGAAGCTTTCTTT. This gives the protein CSATEDTEAFF.

This rearrangement joins TRBV18 to TRBJ2-7; 7 positions match TRBD2. Trimming removed 3 bases from V and 6 bases from J; junction bases left unmatched: 5. Germline loops: CDR1 KGHSH, CDR2 LQKENI. The CDR3 spans 13 residues. The CDR3 region is CASSPTGGGEQYF. For the CDR3, the DNA is TGTGCCAGCTCACCCACGGGGGGTGGCGAGCAGTACTTC.

The chain is built from TRBV5-8 and TRBJ1-1, with unresolved D. CDR1 and CDR2 (germline): SGHTS, YDEGEE. The CDR3 runs 17 residues. V shed 0 bases and J shed 0 bases, with 15 bases lying between them. The CDR3 protein is CASSLGLSQLVNTEAFF. The CDR3 bases are TGTGCCAGCAGCTTGGGACTCAGTCAACTAGTGAACACTGAAGCTTTCTTT.

This chain connects TRBV5-8 to TRBJ2-4, with D perhaps TRBD1 (5 bases). V was clipped by 4 bases and J by 0 bases, with 14 bases between them. This CDR3 comprises 16 residues. Germline values: CDR1 SGHTS, CDR2 YDEGEE. The CDR3 bases are TGTGCCAGCAGCGCCCGACAGAGACTAGCCAAAAACATTCAGTACTTC. This gives the protein CASSARQRLAKNIQYF.

The rearrangement joins TRBV23-1 to TRBJ1-6; D is uncertain. TRBV23-1 is classed as an ORF, of uncertain function. V was pared by 3 bases and J by 13 bases, with 19 bases between. This CDR3 contains 15 residues. CDR3 bases: TGCGCCAGCAGTCACGAGACTGATGGGGTGTGCCCCCTCCACTTT. This sequence encodes CASSHETDGVCPLHF.

The chain recombines TRBV6-4 with TRBJ2-3; 11 bases match TRBD2. The CDR3 extends over 16 amino acids. Trimming took 5 bases from V and 2 from J; bases not matched to a gene: 6. The germline V gene has CDR1 MRHNA and CDR2 SNTAGT. CDR3 residues: CASSQLAGEPTDTQYF. In nucleotides, the CDR3 is TGTGCCAGCAGTCAACTAGCGGGAGAGCCCACAGATACGCAGTATTTT.

CDR3 region: CASSSATAVGGRDTQYF. The CDR3 DNA reads as TGTGCCAGCAGTTCAGCGACAGCGGTCGGGGGTAGGGATACGCAGTATTTT. J is TRBJ2-3 and V is TRBV27, with D maybe TRBD2 (6 bases). This CDR3 has 17 residues. The germline V gene has CDR1 MNHEY and CDR2 SMNVEV (reference sequence). The V and J ends lost 4 bases and 6 bases respectively, with 23 bases between them.

V and J are TRBV19 and TRBJ1-1; D unclear. V lost 0 bases to trimming and J lost 1 base, with 6 bases between them. The CDR3 is made up of 14 amino acids. The germline V gene has CDR1 LNHDA and CDR2 SQIVND (reference sequence). Here the CDR3 DNA reads TGTGCCAGTAGTATAGATTATGGGAACACTGAAGCTTTCTTT. Translated: CASSIDYGNTEAFF.

V usage is TRBV18 and J usage is TRBJ1-3; D is unresolved. The CDR3 spans 13 residues. Germline lookup yields CDR1 KGHSH and CDR2 LQKENI. Trimming took 5 bases from V and 0 from J, leaving 5 bases between them. CDR3 in amino acids: CASSNSSGNTIYF. CDR3 bases: TGTGCCAGCTCAAACAGCTCTGGAAACACCATATATTTT. The full variable domain, completed using reference TRBV18 and TRBJ1-3, is NAGVMQNPRHLVRRRGQEARLRCSPMKGHSHVYWYRQLPEEGLKFMVYLQKENIIDESGMPKERFSAEFPKEGPSILRIQQVVRGDSAAYFCASSNSSGNTIYFGEGSWLTVV.

This chain joins TRBV11-3 and TRBJ2-2; TRBD1 might be the D (6 bases). The V and J ends lost 6 bases and 1 base respectively, with 9 bases between them. Germline assignment: CDR1 SGHNT and CDR2 YENEEA. The CDR3 length is 14 residues. The CDR3 is CASSPTGNTGELFF. CDR3 DNA: TGTGCCAGCAGTCCGACAGGGAACACCGGGGAGCTGTTTTTT.

CDR3 protein: CASSQALGQGYNGYTF. The CDR3 bases are TGCGCCAGCAGCCAAGCCCTCGGACAGGGGTACAATGGCTACACCTTC. The V and J genes are TRBV4-1 and TRBJ1-2; 9 bases align to TRBD1. The germline V gene has CDR1 MGHRA and CDR2 YSYEKL. This CDR3 is 16 amino acids long. After removal of 1 base from V and 6 bases from J, the junction contained 9 bases not matched to a gene.

The genes are TRBV5-6 and TRBJ2-2; D not certain. Trimming took 4 bases from V and 1 from J, leaving 20 bases between them. Germline V lookup: CDR1 SGHDT, CDR2 YYEEEE. The CDR3 consists of 18 residues. CDR3 in DNA: TGTGCCAGCAGCCCACTTCAGCTCAGTAAGGGGAACACCGGGGAGCTGTTTTTT. It is translated as CASSPLQLSKGNTGELFF.

The CDR3 sequence is CASKQGVLYEQYF. DNA of the CDR3: TGTGCCAGCAAACAGGGGGTGTTGTACGAGCAGTACTTC. V gene TRBV2 combines with J gene TRBJ2-7; 8 positions agree with TRBD1. The CDR3 is 13 residues long. Germline CDR1 SNHLY, CDR2 FYNNEI. V trimming: 7 bases; J trimming: 4 bases; junction bases outside the gene matches: 6.

CDR3 DNA: TGCAGCATGTCTGACAGGGCTGGAAACACCATATATTTT. Its protein is CSMSDRAGNTIYF. V is TRBV29-1 and J is TRBJ1-3; TRBD1 matches 7 bases. The germline V gene encodes CDR1 SQVTM and CDR2 ANQGSEA. Trimming took 8 bases from V and 2 from J; bases not matched to a gene: 6. The CDR3 contains 13 residues.

The chain combines TRBV7-9 with TRBJ2-1, with no clear D. In germline, CDR1 is SEHNR, CDR2 FQNEAQ (reference sequence). CDR3 length: 13 amino acids. Trimming stripped 11 bases from V and 0 bases from J, with 11 bases between. CDR3 sequence reads: CAPSNSSYNEQFF. The CDR3 DNA reads TGTGCCCCCTCTAATAGCTCCTACAATGAGCAGTTCTTC.

The V call is TRBV3-1 (or the pseudogene TRBV3-2), the J call TRBJ1-1; no definite D call. The CDR3 covers 12 residues. Germline CDR1 is LGHDT and CDR2 is YNNKEL (reference sequence). Trimming shortened V by 1 base and J by 6 bases, and 6 bases separated the two germline ends. The CDR3 loop reads CASSQGGAEAFF. The CDR3 DNA is TGTGCCAGCAGCCAAGGCGGGGCTGAAGCTTTCTTT.